Listed below are T cell receptor beta chains from one sample, sequenced in a study of naive and memory T cell subsets. TCRdb reprocessed the UMI-ligation and nested PCR reads via MiXCR and lists one record per CDR3 protein. The sample records 25,000 to 30,000 distinct CDR3 sequences, about 10% being singletons. The sequencing sample was made of effector memory CD4+ T cells from blood. All receptors come from a human donor in good health. Each CDR3 is given with its conserved first and last residue. The D gene is left open where the match is weak. Size tells how often a clone was seen (once, few, many) or the class of an expanded clone, and some rows leave it out.

v_call,d_call,clone_size,j_call,cdr3_aa,cdr3_nt
TRBV5-1,NA,few,TRBJ2-1,CASSFPGGGDNEQFF,TGCGCCAGCAGCTTCCCAGGGGGGGGGGACAATGAGCAGTTCTTC
TRBV5-4,TRBD2,NA,TRBJ2-1,CASSLLWLAGGPVGNEQFF,TGTGCCAGCAGCTTGTTATGGCTAGCGGGAGGGCCAGTCGGGAATGAGCAGTTCTTC
TRBV6-2/TRBV6-3,TRBD1,NA,TRBJ2-1,CASNTPTHRGHNEQFF,TGTGCCAGCAACACTCCCACGCACAGGGGGCACAATGAGCAGTTCTTC
TRBV20-1,TRBD1,NA,TRBJ2-2,CSASGTENTGELFF,TGCAGTGCTAGCGGGACAGAGAACACCGGGGAGCTGTTTTTT
TRBV12-3/TRBV12-4,NA,many,TRBJ2-3,CASSFQGRSTDTQYF,TGTGCCAGCAGTTTTCAGGGGAGGAGCACAGATACGCAGTATTTT
TRBV6-6,NA,few,TRBJ2-7,CASSPWGSYEQYF,TGTGCCAGCAGTCCATGGGGCAGCTACGAGCAGTACTTC
TRBV20-1,TRBD1,NA,TRBJ1-4,CSARERGLANEKPFF,TGCAGTGCTAGAGAAAGGGGGCTGGCTAATGAAAAACCGTTTTTT
TRBV24-1,NA,NA,TRBJ2-5,CATSDSIQETQYF,TGTGCCACCAGTGACTCTATACAAGAGACCCAGTACTTC
TRBV14,NA,many,TRBJ2-3,CASSRPGGVSSTDTQYF,TGTGCCAGCAGCCGCCCAGGAGGGGTCTCTAGCACAGATACGCAGTATTTT
TRBV28,NA,NA,TRBJ2-7,CASSFDRRAGEQYF,TGTGCCAGCAGTTTCGATCGGAGGGCCGGGGAGCAGTACTTC
TRBV20-1,NA,few,TRBJ2-2,CSARMGGRNTGELFF,TGCAGTGCTAGAATGGGGGGCCGAAACACCGGGGAGCTGTTTTTT
TRBV7-2,TRBD1,few,TRBJ1-2,CASRSGGDYGYTF,TGTGCCAGCAGATCAGGGGGCGATTATGGCTACACCTTC
TRBV7-9,TRBD1,many,TRBJ1-2,CASSLGTGGLLDYGYTF,TGTGCCAGCAGCTTAGGGACAGGGGGCCTCCTAGACTATGGCTACACCTTC
TRBV28,NA,many,TRBJ2-7,CASSLRWSHEQYF,TGTGCCAGCAGTTTAAGGTGGAGCCACGAGCAGTACTTC
TRBV7-2,NA,NA,TRBJ1-4,CASSSVGRRTNEKLFF,TGTGCCAGCAGCTCGGTGGGGCGGAGAACTAATGAAAAACTGTTTTTT
TRBV12-3/TRBV12-4,NA,many,TRBJ2-7,CASSFSVGGAYEQYF,TGTGCCAGCAGTTTCTCTGTCGGGGGAGCCTACGAGCAGTACTTC
TRBV6-1,NA,few,TRBJ1-1,CASSEVRGGRVGAFF,TGTGCCAGCAGTGAAGTACGTGGGGGGCGCGTTGGTGCTTTCTTT
TRBV7-9,NA,few,TRBJ2-5,CASSLVTSLQETQYF,TGTGCCAGCAGCTTAGTAACCTCTCTCCAAGAGACCCAGTACTTC
TRBV5-6,NA,many,TRBJ1-1,CASSSFGRGEAFF,TGTGCCAGCAGCTCCTTTGGGAGGGGGGAAGCTTTCTTT
TRBV5-1,NA,NA,TRBJ2-7,CASSLRVTQGRLYEQYF,TGCGCCAGCAGCTTGAGGGTAACCCAGGGACGCCTTTACGAGCAGTACTTC
TRBV10-3,NA,many,TRBJ1-6,CAISDPTGSSNSPLHF,TGTGCCATCAGTGACCCCACAGGGTCGAGTAATTCACCCCTCCACTTT
TRBV7-2,TRBD2,medium-sized,TRBJ2-7,CASSLAGGFEQYF,TGTGCCAGCAGCTTAGCGGGAGGGTTCGAGCAGTACTTC
TRBV24-1,TRBD2,many,TRBJ2-1,CAVTGRSIAGGLSDEQFF,TGTGCCGTTACAGGGAGGTCTATAGCGGGAGGTCTTTCGGATGAGCAGTTCTTC
TRBV5-1,TRBD2,NA,TRBJ2-7,CASSWGGVYEQYF,TGCGCCAGCAGCTGGGGGGGAGTCTACGAGCAGTACTTC